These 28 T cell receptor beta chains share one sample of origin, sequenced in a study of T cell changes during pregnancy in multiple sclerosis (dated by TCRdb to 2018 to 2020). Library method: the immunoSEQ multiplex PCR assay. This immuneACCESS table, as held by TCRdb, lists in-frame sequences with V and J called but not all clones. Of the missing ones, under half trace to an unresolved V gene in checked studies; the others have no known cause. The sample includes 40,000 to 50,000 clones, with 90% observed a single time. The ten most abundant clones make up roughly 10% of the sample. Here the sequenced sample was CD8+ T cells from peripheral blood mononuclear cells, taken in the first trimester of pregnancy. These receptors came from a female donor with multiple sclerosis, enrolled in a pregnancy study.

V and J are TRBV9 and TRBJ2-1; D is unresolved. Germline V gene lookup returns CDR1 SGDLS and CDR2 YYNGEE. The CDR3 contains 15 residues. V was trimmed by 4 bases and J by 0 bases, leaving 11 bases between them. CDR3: CASSPPPSSYNEQFF. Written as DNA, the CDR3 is TGTGCCAGCAGCCCCCCCCCGAGCTCCTACAATGAGCAGTTCTTC.

The chain's CDR3 is CAWSGVGGGDTQYF. CDR3 DNA: TGTGCCTGGAGTGGTGTTGGGGGCGGGGATACGCAGTATTTT. The chain is built from TRBV30 and TRBJ2-3; maybe TRBD1 (6 bases). The CDR3 has 14 residues. Looked up from germline, CDR1 is GTSNPN and CDR2 is SVGIG (reference sequence). Trimming left V 1 base short and J 6 bases short, with 14 bases between.

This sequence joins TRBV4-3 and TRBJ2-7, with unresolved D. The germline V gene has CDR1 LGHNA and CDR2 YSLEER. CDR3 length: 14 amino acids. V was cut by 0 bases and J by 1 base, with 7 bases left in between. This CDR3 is CASSQEARSYEQYF. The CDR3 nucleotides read TGCGCCAGCAGCCAAGAGGCCAGATCCTACGAGCAGTACTTC.

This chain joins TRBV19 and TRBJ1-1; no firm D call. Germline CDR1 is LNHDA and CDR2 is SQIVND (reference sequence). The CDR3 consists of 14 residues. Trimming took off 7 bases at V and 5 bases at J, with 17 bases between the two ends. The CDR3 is CASKMVTSGTEAFF. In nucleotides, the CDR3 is TGTGCCAGTAAGATGGTAACCTCGGGGACTGAAGCTTTCTTT. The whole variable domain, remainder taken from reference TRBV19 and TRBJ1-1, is DGGITQSPKYLFRKEGQNVTLSCEQNLNHDAMYWYRQDPGQGLRLIYYSQIVNDFQKGDIAEGYSVSREKKESFPLTVTSAQKNPTAFYLCASKMVTSGTEAFFGQGTRLTVV.

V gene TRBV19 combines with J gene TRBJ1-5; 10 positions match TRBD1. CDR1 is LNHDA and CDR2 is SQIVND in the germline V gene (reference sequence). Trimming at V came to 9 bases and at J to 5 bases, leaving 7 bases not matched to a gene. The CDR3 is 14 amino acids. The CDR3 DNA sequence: TGTGCCAGCGAGGGACAGGGGCTTTATCAGCCCCAGCATTTT. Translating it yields CASEGQGLYQPQHF.

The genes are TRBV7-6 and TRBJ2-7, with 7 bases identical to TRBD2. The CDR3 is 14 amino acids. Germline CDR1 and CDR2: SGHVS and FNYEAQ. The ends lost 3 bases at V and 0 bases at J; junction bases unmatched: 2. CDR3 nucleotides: TGTGCCAGCAGCTTCAGCGGGACCTCCTACGAGCAGTACTTC. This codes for CASSFSGTSYEQYF. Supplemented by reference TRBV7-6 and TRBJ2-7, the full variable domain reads GAGVSQSPRYKVTKRGQDVALRCDPISGHVSLYWYRQALGQGPEFLTYFNYEAQQDKSGLPNDRFSAERPEGSISTLTIQRTEQRDSAMYRCASSFSGTSYEQYFGPGTRLTVT.

CDR3 DNA sequence: TGTGCCAGCAGTGACTCAATACTTTACAATGAGCAGTTCTTC. This translates into CASSDSILYNEQFF. The chain couples TRBV6-4 to TRBJ2-1, with no clear D. Germline CDR1 MRHNA, CDR2 SNTAGT. This CDR3 contains 14 residues. V was shortened by 0 bases and J by 4 bases, with 7 bases between the two germline ends.

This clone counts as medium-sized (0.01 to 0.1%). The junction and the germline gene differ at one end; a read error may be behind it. The CDR3 protein is CASRQGTAEKLFF. CDR3 coding DNA: TGCGCCAGCAGACAAGGGACAGCTGAAAAACTGTTTTTT. The chain has TRBV4-1 and TRBJ1-4, with 7 bases fitting TRBD1. Germline V lookup: CDR1 MGHRA, CDR2 YSYEKL. This CDR3 has 13 amino acids.

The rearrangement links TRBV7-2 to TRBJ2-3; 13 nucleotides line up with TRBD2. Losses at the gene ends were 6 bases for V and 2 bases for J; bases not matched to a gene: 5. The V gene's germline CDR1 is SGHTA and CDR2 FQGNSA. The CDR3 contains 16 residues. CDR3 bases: TGTGCCAGCAGTAAGGGACTAGCGGGACCCACAGATACGCAGTATTTT. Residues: CASSKGLAGPTDTQYF.

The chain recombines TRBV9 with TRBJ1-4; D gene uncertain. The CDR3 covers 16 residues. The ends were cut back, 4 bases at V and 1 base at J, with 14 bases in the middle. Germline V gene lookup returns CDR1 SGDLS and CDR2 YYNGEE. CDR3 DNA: TGTGCCAGCAGCCCCCCCGGGGTACAAACTAATGAAAAACTGTTTTTT. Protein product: CASSPPGVQTNEKLFF.

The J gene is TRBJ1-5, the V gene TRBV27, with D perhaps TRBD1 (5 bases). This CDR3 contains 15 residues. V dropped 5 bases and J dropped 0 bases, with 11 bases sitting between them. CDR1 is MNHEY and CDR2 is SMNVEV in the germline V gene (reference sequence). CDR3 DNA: TGTGCCAGCAGTCCAAAGGACACTAGCAATCAGCCCCAGCATTTT. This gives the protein CASSPKDTSNQPQHF.

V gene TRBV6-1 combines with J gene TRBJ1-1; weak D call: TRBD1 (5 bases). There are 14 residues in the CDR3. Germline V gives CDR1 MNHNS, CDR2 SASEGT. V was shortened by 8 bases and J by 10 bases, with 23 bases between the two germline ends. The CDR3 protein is CASAEEGVSAAAFF. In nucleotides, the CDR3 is TGTGCCAGCGCCGAAGAAGGGGTCAGTGCCGCAGCTTTCTTT.

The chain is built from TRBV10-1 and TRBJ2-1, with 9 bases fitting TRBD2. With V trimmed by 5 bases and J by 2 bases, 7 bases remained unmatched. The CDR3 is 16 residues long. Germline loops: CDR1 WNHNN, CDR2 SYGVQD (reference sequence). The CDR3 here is CASSFVAGETYNEQFF. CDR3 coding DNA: TGCGCCAGCAGTTTCGTAGCGGGGGAAACCTACAATGAGCAGTTCTTC.

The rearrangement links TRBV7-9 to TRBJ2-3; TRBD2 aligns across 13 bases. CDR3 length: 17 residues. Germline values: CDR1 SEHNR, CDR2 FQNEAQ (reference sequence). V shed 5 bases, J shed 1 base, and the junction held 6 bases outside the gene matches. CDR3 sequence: CASSPGLAGVGTDTQYF. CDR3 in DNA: TGTGCCAGCAGCCCAGGACTAGCGGGGGTTGGCACAGATACGCAGTATTTT. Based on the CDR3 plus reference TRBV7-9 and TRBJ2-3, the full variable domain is DTGVSQNPRHKITKRGQNVTFRCDPISEHNRLYWYRQTLGQGPEFLTYFQNEAQLEKSRLLSDRFSAERPKGSFSTLEIQRTEQGDSAMYLCASSPGLAGVGTDTQYFGPGTRLTVL.

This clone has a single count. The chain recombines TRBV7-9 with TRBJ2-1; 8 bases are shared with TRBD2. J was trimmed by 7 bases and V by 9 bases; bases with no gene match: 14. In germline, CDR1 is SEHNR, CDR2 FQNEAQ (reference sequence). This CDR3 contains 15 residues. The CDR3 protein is CASKRTSNKWNEQFF. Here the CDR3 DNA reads TGTGCCAGTAAACGGACTAGCAACAAATGGAATGAGCAGTTCTTC.

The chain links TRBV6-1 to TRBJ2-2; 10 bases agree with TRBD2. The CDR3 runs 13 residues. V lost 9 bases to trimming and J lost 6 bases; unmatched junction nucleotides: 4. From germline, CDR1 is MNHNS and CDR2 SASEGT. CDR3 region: CASASGSPGELFF. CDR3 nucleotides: TGTGCCAGTGCTAGCGGGAGTCCCGGGGAGCTGTTTTTT.

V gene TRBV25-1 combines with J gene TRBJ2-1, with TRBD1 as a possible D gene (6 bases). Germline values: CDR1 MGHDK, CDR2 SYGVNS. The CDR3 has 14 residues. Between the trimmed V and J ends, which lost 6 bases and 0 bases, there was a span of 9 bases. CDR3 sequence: CASRDRNSYNEQFF. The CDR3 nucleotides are TGTGCCAGCAGGGACAGAAACTCCTACAATGAGCAGTTCTTC.

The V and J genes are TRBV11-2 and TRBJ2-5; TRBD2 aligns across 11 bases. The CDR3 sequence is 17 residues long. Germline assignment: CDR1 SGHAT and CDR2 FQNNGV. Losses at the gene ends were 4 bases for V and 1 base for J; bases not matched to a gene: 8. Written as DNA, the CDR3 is TGTGCCAGCAGCTCACGAATAGCGGGAGGGCCCCAAGAGACCCAGTACTTC. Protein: CASSSRIAGGPQETQYF.

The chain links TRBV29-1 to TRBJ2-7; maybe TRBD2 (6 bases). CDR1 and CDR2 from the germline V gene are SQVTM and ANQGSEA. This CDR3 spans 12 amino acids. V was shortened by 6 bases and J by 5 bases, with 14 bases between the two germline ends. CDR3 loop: CSVPGTQDEQYF. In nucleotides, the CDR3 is TGCAGCGTCCCCGGGACTCAGGACGAGCAGTACTTC.

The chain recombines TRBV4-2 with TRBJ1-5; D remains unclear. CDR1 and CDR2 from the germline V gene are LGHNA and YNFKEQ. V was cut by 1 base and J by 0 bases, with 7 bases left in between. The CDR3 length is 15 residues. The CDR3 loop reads CASSQGQYSNQPQHF. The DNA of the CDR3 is TGTGCCAGCAGCCAAGGGCAGTATAGCAATCAGCCCCAGCATTTT.

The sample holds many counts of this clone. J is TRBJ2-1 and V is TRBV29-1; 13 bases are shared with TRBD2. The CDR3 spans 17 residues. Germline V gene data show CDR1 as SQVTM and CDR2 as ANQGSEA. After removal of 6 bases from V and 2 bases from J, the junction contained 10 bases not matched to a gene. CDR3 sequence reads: CSVDGTSGTGTYNEQFF. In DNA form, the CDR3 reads TGCAGCGTAGACGGGACTAGCGGGACCGGCACCTACAATGAGCAGTTCTTC.

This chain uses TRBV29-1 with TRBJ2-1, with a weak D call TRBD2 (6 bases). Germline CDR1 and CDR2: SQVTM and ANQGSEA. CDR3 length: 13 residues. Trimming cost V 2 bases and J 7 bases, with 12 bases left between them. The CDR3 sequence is CSVERTNANEQFF. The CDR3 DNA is TGCAGCGTTGAACGGACTAACGCTAATGAGCAGTTCTTC.

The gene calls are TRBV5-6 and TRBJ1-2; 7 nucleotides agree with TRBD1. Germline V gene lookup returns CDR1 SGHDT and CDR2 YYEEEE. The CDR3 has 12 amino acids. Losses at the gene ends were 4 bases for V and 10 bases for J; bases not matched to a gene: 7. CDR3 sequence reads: CASSPGQLDYTF. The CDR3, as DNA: TGTGCCAGCAGCCCGGGACAGCTGGACTACACCTTC.

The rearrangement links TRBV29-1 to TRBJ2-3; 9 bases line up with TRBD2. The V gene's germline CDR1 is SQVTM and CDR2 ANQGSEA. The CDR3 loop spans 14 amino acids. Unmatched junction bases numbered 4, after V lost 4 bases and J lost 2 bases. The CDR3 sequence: CSVGTSAFTDTQYF. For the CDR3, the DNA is TGCAGCGTTGGGACTAGCGCCTTCACAGATACGCAGTATTTT.

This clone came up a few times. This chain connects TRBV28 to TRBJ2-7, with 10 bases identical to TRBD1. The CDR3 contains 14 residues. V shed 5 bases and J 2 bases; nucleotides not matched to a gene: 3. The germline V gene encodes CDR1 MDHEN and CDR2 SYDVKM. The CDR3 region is CASSPGTGAYEQYF. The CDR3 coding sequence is TGTGCCAGCAGTCCCGGGACAGGGGCCTACGAGCAGTACTTC.

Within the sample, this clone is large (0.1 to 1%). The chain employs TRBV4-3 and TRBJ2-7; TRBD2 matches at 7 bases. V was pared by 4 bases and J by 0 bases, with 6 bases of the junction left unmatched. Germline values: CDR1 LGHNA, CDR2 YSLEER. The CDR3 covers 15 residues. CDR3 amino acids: CASSLSSGYSYEQYF. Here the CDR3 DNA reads TGCGCCAGCAGCCTAAGTAGCGGGTACTCCTACGAGCAGTACTTC.

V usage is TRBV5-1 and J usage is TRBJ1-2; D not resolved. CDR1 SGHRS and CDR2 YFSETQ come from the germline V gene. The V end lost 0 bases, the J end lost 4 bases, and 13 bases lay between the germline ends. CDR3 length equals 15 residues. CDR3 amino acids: CASSLGTPPVYGYTF. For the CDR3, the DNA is TGCGCCAGCAGCTTGGGAACACCGCCCGTCTATGGCTACACCTTC.

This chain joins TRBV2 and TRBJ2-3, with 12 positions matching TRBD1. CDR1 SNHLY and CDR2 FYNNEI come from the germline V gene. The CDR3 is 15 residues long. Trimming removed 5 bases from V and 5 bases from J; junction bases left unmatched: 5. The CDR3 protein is CASSRGQGAQDTQYF. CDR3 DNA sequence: TGTGCCAGCAGTAGGGGACAGGGGGCCCAAGATACGCAGTATTTT.